This T cell receptor beta chain is drawn from a study of beta chain features in type 1 diabetes. Study observations and caveats: Whether TCRB rearrangement is influenced by HLA type was left unresolved in this analysis. A greater similarity of naive, central memory and Treg TCRB repertoires was seen among patients than among healthy donors.

This CDR3 region has 15 residues. V shed 3 bases and J 3 bases; nucleotides not matched to a gene: 4. CDR1 SGDLS and CDR2 YYNGEE come from the germline V gene. This clone was detected once. Its target is unknown. Since all of the isolated RNA was reverse transcribed, expressed TCRB transcripts were what got sequenced. For naive, central memory and regulatory T cell samples, reads averaged roughly 3.7 million. Some clones are missing from TCRdb's copy, which holds only in-frame ones; the method was immunoSEQ multiplex PCR. The sample records some 900,000 clones, about a sixth being singletons. This sequence joins TRBV9 and TRBJ2-1; TRBD1 matches at 9 bases. The specimen was naive CD4+ T cells from blood. The TCR was taken from a woman between 18 and 30 years old in good health. Written as DNA, the CDR3 is TGTGCCAGCAGCGCCGGGACAGGGATCTACAATGAGCAGTTCTTC. Translated, it gives CASSAGTGIYNEQFF.